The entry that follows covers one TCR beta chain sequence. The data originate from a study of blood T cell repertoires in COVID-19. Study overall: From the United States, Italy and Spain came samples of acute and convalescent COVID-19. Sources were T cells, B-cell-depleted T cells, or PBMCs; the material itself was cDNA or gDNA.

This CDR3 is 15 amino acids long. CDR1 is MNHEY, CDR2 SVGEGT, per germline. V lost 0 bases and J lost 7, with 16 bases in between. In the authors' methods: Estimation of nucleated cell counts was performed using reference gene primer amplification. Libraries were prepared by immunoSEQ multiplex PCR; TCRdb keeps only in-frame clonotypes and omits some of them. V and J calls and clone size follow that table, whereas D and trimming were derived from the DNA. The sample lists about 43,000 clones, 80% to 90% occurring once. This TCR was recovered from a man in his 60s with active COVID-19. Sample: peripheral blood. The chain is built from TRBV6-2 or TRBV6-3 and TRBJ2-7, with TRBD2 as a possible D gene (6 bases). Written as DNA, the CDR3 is TGTGCCAGCAGTTACTCGGGACTCCACCTCGGTGAGCAGTACTTC. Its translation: CASSYSGLHLGEQYF.